The 26 T cell receptor beta chains in this list originate from one sample, sequenced in a study of cytomegalovirus exposure and HLA in healthy donors. It was with 60 Vbeta and 13 Jbeta primers that the PCR ran. Produced via immunoSEQ multiplex PCR; TCRdb's table is partial and in-frame only. The sample includes some 200,000 clones, 82% of them seen just once. The specimen was PBMCs. The receptors come from a boy aged 2 to 10 in good health and CMV-seronegative.

V gene TRBV9 combines with J gene TRBJ2-7; 7 bases align to TRBD2. Unmatched junction bases numbered 2, after V lost 4 bases and J lost 1 base. In germline, CDR1 is SGDLS, CDR2 YYNGEE. The length of the CDR3 is 13 residues. The CDR3 DNA reads as TGTGCCAGCAGCAGGACTAGTTCCTACGAGCAGTACTTC. Translating it yields CASSRTSSYEQYF.

The table lists this clone with a count of one. This chain uses TRBV27 with TRBJ2-1, with TRBD2 identical over 7 bases. The CDR3 has 13 amino acids. With V trimmed by 8 bases and J by 2 bases, 3 bases remained unmatched. Germline CDR1 reads MNHEY; CDR2 reads SMNVEV (reference sequence). The CDR3 region is CASGSGAYNEQFF. The CDR3 nucleotides read TGTGCCAGCGGGAGCGGGGCCTACAATGAGCAGTTCTTC.

This clone was seen just once. V usage is TRBV5-6 and J usage is TRBJ1-1; no firm D call. The CDR3 loop spans 12 amino acids. Trimming took 0 bases from V and 4 from J, leaving 4 bases between them. Germline CDR1 reads SGHDT; CDR2 reads YYEEEE. The CDR3 nucleotides are TGTGCCAGCAGCTTGGGGAGCACTGAAGCTTTCTTT. Encoded protein: CASSLGSTEAFF.

V usage is TRBV2 and J usage is TRBJ1-4; maybe TRBD1 (5 bases). The CDR3 is 15 residues long. Between the trimmed V and J ends, which lost 6 bases and 10 bases, there was a span of 21 bases. Germline V lookup: CDR1 SNHLY, CDR2 FYNNEI. This CDR3 reads CASSFSGLPQLKLFF. The CDR3 DNA sequence: TGTGCCAGCAGCTTCTCGGGACTCCCCCAACTAAAACTGTTTTTT.

V gene TRBV28 combines with J gene TRBJ2-3; 13 nucleotides agree with TRBD2. Germline V gives CDR1 MDHEN, CDR2 SYDVKM. CDR3 length: 15 residues. After removal of 3 bases from V and 6 bases from J, the junction contained 3 bases not matched to a gene. This chain's CDR3 is CASSFWTSGGDTQYF. Written as DNA, the CDR3 is TGTGCCAGCAGTTTTTGGACTAGCGGGGGTGATACGCAGTATTTT.

The V gene is TRBV18, the J gene TRBJ1-1; perhaps TRBD1 as D (5 bases). The germline V gene has CDR1 KGHSH and CDR2 LQKENI. Trimming removed 7 bases from V and 5 bases from J, with 20 bases in between. The CDR3 length is 15 residues. The CDR3 region has the DNA TGTGCCAGCTGGGCGACGAAGGGGTTACGTACTGAAGCTTTCTTT. Translation: CASWATKGLRTEAFF.

The chain is built from TRBV9 and TRBJ2-3, with 7 bases aligning to TRBD2. This CDR3 is 16 amino acids long. J was trimmed by 4 bases and V by 4 bases; bases with no gene match: 12. The germline V gene encodes CDR1 SGDLS and CDR2 YYNGEE. The CDR3 protein is CASSPREGGKADTQYF. CDR3 bases: TGTGCCAGCAGCCCCCGTGAGGGAGGGAAGGCAGATACGCAGTATTTT.

The chain combines TRBV7-2 with TRBJ1-2; D perhaps matches TRBD1 (5 bases). CDR3 length equals 14 residues. In germline, CDR1 is SGHTA, CDR2 FQGNSA. Trimming took off 5 bases at V and 8 bases at J, with 18 bases between the two ends. The CDR3 sequence is CASSPKGGSGGYTF. The CDR3 DNA is TGTGCCAGCAGCCCAAAGGGCGGTTCAGGGGGCTACACCTTC.

This chain uses TRBV11-2 with TRBJ1-1, with 8 bases aligning to TRBD1. The V gene end was trimmed by 4 bases and the J gene end by 8 bases; junction bases not matched to a gene: 6. Germline V CDR1 and CDR2: SGHAT, FQNNGV. CDR3 size: 13 residues. The CDR3 DNA sequence: TGTGCCAGCAGCTCCACAGGGGGGTCGGAAGCTTTCTTT. Translating gives CASSSTGGSEAFF.

The genes are TRBV7-9 and TRBJ1-6, with 7 bases matching TRBD1. With V trimmed by 11 bases and J by 7 bases, 11 bases remained unmatched. The V gene's germline CDR1 is SEHNR and CDR2 FQNEAQ (reference sequence). The CDR3 loop spans 14 amino acids. CDR3 DNA: TGTGCCTACTACTTCGGGACAGTGAATTCACCCCTCCACTTT. Translated: CAYYFGTVNSPLHF.

The chain couples TRBV6-5 to TRBJ2-1; 8 positions match TRBD2. The V segment lost 8 bases and the J segment 2 bases; nucleotides outside the gene matches: 8. The CDR3 extends over 15 amino acids. Germline V gene data show CDR1 as MNHEY and CDR2 as SVGAGI. This CDR3 reads CASGTIGGAYNEQFF. CDR3 in DNA: TGTGCCAGCGGAACAATCGGGGGGGCCTACAATGAGCAGTTCTTC.

The V gene is TRBV9, the J gene TRBJ1-6; the D gene is possibly TRBD1 (6 bases). The CDR3 sequence is 18 residues long. CDR1 and CDR2 from the germline V gene are SGDLS and YYNGEE. Deletions cut 0 bases from V and 0 bases from J, with 13 bases between. CDR3 nucleotide sequence: TGTGCCAGCAGCGTAGGTCGGGACAAGTACTCCTATAATTCACCCCTCCACTTT. It yields the protein CASSVGRDKYSYNSPLHF.

The rearrangement uses TRBV2 and TRBJ2-3, with TRBD2 identical over 7 bases. The CDR3 consists of 15 residues. Germline lookup yields CDR1 SNHLY and CDR2 FYNNEI. J lost 4 bases, V lost 0 bases, and 4 bases had no gene match. The CDR3: CASSEAGGNSDTQYF. In DNA, the CDR3 is TGTGCCAGCAGTGAAGCGGGGGGGAATTCAGATACGCAGTATTTT.

The rearrangement uses TRBV7-9 and TRBJ2-1, with D perhaps TRBD1 (6 bases). The germline V and J ends were trimmed by 5 bases and 4 bases, with 15 bases remaining between them. CDR1 and CDR2 from the germline V gene are SEHNR and FQNEAQ (reference sequence). The CDR3 sequence is 15 residues long. The CDR3 loop reads CASSPNRVGYNEQFF. In nucleotides, the CDR3 is TGTGCCAGCAGCCCAAACAGGGTTGGGTACAATGAGCAGTTCTTC. Supplemented by reference TRBV7-9 and TRBJ2-1, the full variable domain reads DTGVSQNPRHKITKRGQNVTFRCDPISEHNRLYWYRQTLGQGPEFLTYFQNEAQLEKSRLLSDRFSAERPKGSFSTLEIQRTEQGDSAMYLCASSPNRVGYNEQFFGPGTRLTVL.

The chain employs TRBV21-1 and TRBJ1-5; TRBD1 reflects the table's D call only, with no check against the DNA. TRBV21-1 corresponds to a pseudogene. The CDR3 length is 18 residues. CDR3 DNA: TGTGCCAGCAGGGGCCCACACAGGAGTGTTTGGGTCAATCAGCCCCAGCATTTT. Its translation is CASRGPHRSVWVNQPQHF.

The chain carries TRBV6-1 and TRBJ1-1, with D unresolved. The germline V and J ends were trimmed by 1 base and 6 bases, with 9 bases remaining between them. There are 13 residues in the CDR3. In germline, CDR1 is MNHNS, CDR2 SASEGT. CDR3 residues: CASSEGRLAEAFF. In nucleotides, the CDR3 is TGTGCCAGCAGTGAAGGTCGGTTGGCTGAAGCTTTCTTT.

The J gene is TRBJ1-5, the V gene TRBV15; 9 bases match TRBD1. This CDR3 has 15 amino acids. Germline V lookup: CDR1 LNHNV, CDR2 YYDKDF (reference sequence). J was trimmed by 4 bases and V by 1 base; bases with no gene match: 2. CDR3: CATSRGDRANQPQHF. Written as DNA, the CDR3 is TGTGCCACCAGCAGAGGGGACAGGGCAAATCAGCCCCAGCATTTT.

CDR3 amino acids: CASSLAVGGGRTGELFF. Written as DNA, the CDR3 is TGCGCCAGCAGCTTGGCCGTCGGGGGAGGGCGCACCGGGGAGCTGTTTTTT. This chain connects TRBV5-1 to TRBJ2-2; 7 bases align to TRBD2. V was clipped by 0 bases and J by 4 bases; unmatched bases: 9. Germline CDR1 and CDR2: SGHRS and YFSETQ. The CDR3 is 17 residues long.

This rearrangement joins TRBV19 to TRBJ1-5; maybe TRBD1 (6 bases). CDR1 is LNHDA and CDR2 is SQIVND in the germline V gene (reference sequence). This CDR3 is built from 15 residues. Trimming took off 8 bases at V and 3 bases at J, with 17 bases between the two ends. The CDR3 loop is CASGGWGVHNQPQHF. The DNA for the CDR3 is TGTGCCAGTGGGGGCTGGGGTGTGCACAATCAGCCCCAGCATTTT.

Of note for this clone: The same CDR3 is also encoded by other DNA sequences in this sample. The CDR3 nucleotides read TGCGCCAGCAGCCAAGATAGGGGCTCCTACGAGCAGTACTTC. Translating gives CASSQDRGSYEQYF. V gene TRBV4-3 combines with J gene TRBJ2-7; possibly TRBD1 for D (5 bases). The germline CDR1 and CDR2 sequences are LGHNA and YSLEER. Trimming left V 0 bases short and J 0 bases short, with 6 bases between. The CDR3 totals 14 residues.

This sequence joins TRBV7-9 and TRBJ2-7; D is undetermined. The CDR3 consists of 14 residues. Germline V gene data show CDR1 as SEHNR and CDR2 as FQNEAQ (reference sequence). V was clipped by 5 bases and J by 4 bases, with 15 bases between them. As DNA, the CDR3 is TGTGCCAGCAGCCCCCCCGGTGTCGGGTACGAGCAGTACTTC. Translated: CASSPPGVGYEQYF.

The rearrangement links TRBV27 to TRBJ1-4, with TRBD1 matching over 8 bases. Germline CDR1 and CDR2: MNHEY and SMNVEV (reference sequence). The CDR3 is 14 residues long. The junction had 4 bases not matched to a gene; V was cut back by 4 bases and J by 6 bases. CDR3 in amino acids: CASSWTGQDEKLFF. CDR3 coding DNA: TGTGCCAGCAGTTGGACAGGGCAAGATGAAAAACTGTTTTTT.

This clone was recorded once. The rearrangement links TRBV7-9 to TRBJ2-1; TRBD2 agrees at 8 bases. After removal of 4 bases from V and 9 bases from J, the junction contained 11 bases not matched to a gene. Germline values: CDR1 SEHNR, CDR2 FQNEAQ (reference sequence). This CDR3 is 15 amino acids long. This CDR3 is CASSSTGTRGGEQFF. CDR3 in DNA: TGTGCCAGCAGCTCTACCGGGACTAGGGGCGGTGAGCAGTTCTTC.

The rearrangement uses TRBV6-1 and TRBJ2-3, with 7 nucleotides matching TRBD2. Germline V CDR1 and CDR2: MNHNS, SASEGT. Trimming cost V 1 base and J 1 base; bases outside gene matches: 5. CDR3 size: 16 residues. DNA for the CDR3: TGTGCCAGCAGTGAAGGGGGGGGGTGGGGCACAGATACGCAGTATTTT. This translates into CASSEGGGWGTDTQYF.

The chain's CDR3 is CASSSRVAANEKLFF. CDR3 DNA: TGTGCCAGCAGCAGCAGGGTTGCTGCTAATGAAAAACTGTTTTTT. The gene calls are TRBV5-6 and TRBJ1-4, with a possible D match to TRBD1 (5 bases). The CDR3 has 15 amino acids. The V and J ends lost 4 bases and 3 bases respectively, with 13 bases between them. Germline loops: CDR1 SGHDT, CDR2 YYEEEE.

CDR3 sequence reads: CAWSQGNNYGYTF. Written as DNA, the CDR3 is TGTGCCTGGAGCCAGGGAAATAACTATGGCTACACCTTC. J is TRBJ1-2 and V is TRBV30; D may be TRBD1 (5 bases). CDR1 is GTSNPN, CDR2 SVGIG, per germline (reference sequence). V dropped 3 bases and J dropped 1 base, with 9 bases sitting between them. The CDR3 length is 13 residues.